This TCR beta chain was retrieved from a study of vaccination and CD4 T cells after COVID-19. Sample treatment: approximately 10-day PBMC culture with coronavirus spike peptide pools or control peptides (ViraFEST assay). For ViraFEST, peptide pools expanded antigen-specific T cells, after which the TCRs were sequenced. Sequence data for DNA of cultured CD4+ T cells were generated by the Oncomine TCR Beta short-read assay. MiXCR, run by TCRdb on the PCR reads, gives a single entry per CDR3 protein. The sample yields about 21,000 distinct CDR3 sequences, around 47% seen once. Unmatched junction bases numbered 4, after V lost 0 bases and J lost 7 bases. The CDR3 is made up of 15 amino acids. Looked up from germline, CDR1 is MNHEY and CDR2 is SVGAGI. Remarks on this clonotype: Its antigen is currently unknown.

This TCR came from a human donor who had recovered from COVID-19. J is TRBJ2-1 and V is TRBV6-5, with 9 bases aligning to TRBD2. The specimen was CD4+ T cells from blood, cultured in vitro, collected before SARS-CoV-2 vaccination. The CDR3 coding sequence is TGTGCCAGCAGTTACTCGGCGGGAGGGCCAAATGAGCAGTTCTTC. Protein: CASSYSAGGPNEQFF.